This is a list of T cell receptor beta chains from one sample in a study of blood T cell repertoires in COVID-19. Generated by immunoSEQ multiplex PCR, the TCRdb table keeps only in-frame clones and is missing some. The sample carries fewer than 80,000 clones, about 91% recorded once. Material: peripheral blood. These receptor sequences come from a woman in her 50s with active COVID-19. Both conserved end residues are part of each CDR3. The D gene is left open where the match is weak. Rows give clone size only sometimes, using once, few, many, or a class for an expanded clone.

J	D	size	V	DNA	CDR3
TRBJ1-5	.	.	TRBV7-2	TGTGCCAGCAGTTCAGGGGTCAATAGCAATCAGCCCCAGCATTTT	CASSSGVNSNQPQHF
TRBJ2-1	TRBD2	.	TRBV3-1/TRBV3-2	TGTGCCAGCAGCCCCATCGGCGGGACTAGCGGGAGAACGTACAATGAGCAGTTCTTC	CASSPIGGTSGRTYNEQFF
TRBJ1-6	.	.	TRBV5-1	TGCGCCAGCAGCTTTTCCCAGGGGACCTCACCCCTCCACTTT	CASSFSQGTSPLHF
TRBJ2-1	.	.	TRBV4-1	TGCGCCAGCAGCCAAGATTCTATCCGCTCCTACAATGAGCAGTTCTTC	CASSQDSIRSYNEQFF
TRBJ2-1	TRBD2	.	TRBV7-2	TGTGCCAGCAGCCCCGTAGTAGCGGGCTGGAATGAGCAGTTCTTC	CASSPVVAGWNEQFF
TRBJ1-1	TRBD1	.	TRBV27	TGTGCCAGCACCCGTAGAGGGTGGGACAGGGGTACTGAAGCTTTCTTT	CASTRRGWDRGTEAFF
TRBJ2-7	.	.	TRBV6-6	TGTGCCAGCAGTTACCAGGGGAACTCCTACGAGCAGTACTTC	CASSYQGNSYEQYF
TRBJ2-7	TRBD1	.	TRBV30	TGTGCCTGGTCCGGGACAGTGGTAGGCGAGCAGTACTTC	CAWSGTVVGEQYF
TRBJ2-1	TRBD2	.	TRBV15	TGTGCCACCAGCCCGACGCTTAGCGGGAGGTCAACTTCCTACAATGAGCAGTTCTTC	CATSPTLSGRSTSYNEQFF
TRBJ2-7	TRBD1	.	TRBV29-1	TGCAGCGTGGGACAGGGGACCTACGAGCAGTACTTC	CSVGQGTYEQYF
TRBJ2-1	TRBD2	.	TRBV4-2	TGTGCCAGCAGCCAAGCTGGGACTAATTCCTACAATGAGCAGTTCTTC	CASSQAGTNSYNEQFF
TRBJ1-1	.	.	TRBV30	TGTGCCTGGAGAGGGGGGGGCATCGCAGTGACTGAAGCTTTCTTT	CAWRGGGIAVTEAFF
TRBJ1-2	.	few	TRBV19	TGTGCCAGTAGTATTGAGGCTAACTATGGCTACACCTTC	CASSIEANYGYTF
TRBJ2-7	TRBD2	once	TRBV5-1	TGCGCCAGCAGCTCGGGGACTAGCGGCTCCTACGAGCAGTACTTC	CASSSGTSGSYEQYF
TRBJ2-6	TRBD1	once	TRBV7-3	TGTGCCAGCAGCATAACAGGGGCTGGGGCCAACGTCCTGACTTTC	CASSITGAGANVLTF
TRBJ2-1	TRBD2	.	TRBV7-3	TGTGCCAGCAGCCGGACCCTAGCGGGAGGTATTTTCAATGAGCAGTTCTTC	CASSRTLAGGIFNEQFF
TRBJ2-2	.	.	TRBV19	TGTGCCAGTAGTGAAAACCGCGGGACTTTCAGCACCGGGGAGCTGTTTTTT	CASSENRGTFSTGELFF
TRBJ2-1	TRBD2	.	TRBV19	TGTGCCAGTAGTGTACTAGCGGGAGCGGGGAACAATGAGCAGTTCTTC	CASSVLAGAGNNEQFF
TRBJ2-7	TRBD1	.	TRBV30	TGTGCCTGGACCGGGACAGGGTACCTCGAGCAGTACTTC	CAWTGTGYLEQYF
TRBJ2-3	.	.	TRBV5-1	TGCGCCAGCAGCTTAGCAGGGTCAGATACGCAGTATTTT	CASSLAGSDTQYF
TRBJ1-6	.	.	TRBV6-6	TGTGCCAGCAGGTCAGACTCGAGCTCCTATAATTCACCCCTCCACTTT	CASRSDSSSYNSPLHF
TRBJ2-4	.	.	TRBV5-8	TGTGCCAGCAGCTTGGACGGGAGCATTCAGTACTTC	CASSLDGSIQYF
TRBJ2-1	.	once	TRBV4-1	TGCGCCAGCAGCCAAGCGAGCGTAAACAATGAGCAGTTCTTC	CASSQASVNNEQFF
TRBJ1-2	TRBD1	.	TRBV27	TGTGCCAGCAGTTTTAGACAGGGGGCAATCGGCTACACCTTC	CASSFRQGAIGYTF
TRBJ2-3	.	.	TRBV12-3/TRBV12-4	TGTGCCAGCACTTGGGCGGGTACAGATACGCAGTATTTT	CASTWAGTDTQYF
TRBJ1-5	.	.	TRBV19	TGTGCCAGTAGTCTCCCATCGGCGGAGGGGAAGCCCCAGCATTTT	CASSLPSAEGKPQHF
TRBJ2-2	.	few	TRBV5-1	TGCGCCAGCAGCTTGGTACAGGGTAAAGGCGGGGAGCTGTTTTTT	CASSLVQGKGGELFF
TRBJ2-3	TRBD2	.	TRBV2	TGTGCCCTCACCGGGGGGGACACAGATACGCAGTATTTT	CALTGGDTDTQYF
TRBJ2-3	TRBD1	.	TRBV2	TGTGCCAGCAGATCCCGGGACAGACTCACAGATACGCAGTATTTT	CASRSRDRLTDTQYF
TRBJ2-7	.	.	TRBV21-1	.	CASSKVAAGAYEQYF
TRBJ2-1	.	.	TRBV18	TGTGCCAGCTCGTCCGGGACAAACAATGAGCAGTTCTTC	CASSSGTNNEQFF
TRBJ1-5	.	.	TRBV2	TGTGCCAGCAACCAAGGGGGGGGAAGCAATCAGCCCCAGCATTTT	CASNQGGGSNQPQHF
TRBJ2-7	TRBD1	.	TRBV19	TGTGCCAGCCTGGGACAGGGACCCTACGAGCAGTACTTC	CASLGQGPYEQYF
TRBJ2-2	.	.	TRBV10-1	TGCGCCAGCAGTGATTCGTGGAACAGGGAAGACACCGGGGAGCTGTTTTTT	CASSDSWNREDTGELFF
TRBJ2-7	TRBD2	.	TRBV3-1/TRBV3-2	TGTGCCAGCAGCCCGCGTAGAGCGGGAGCCTACGAGCAGTACTTC	CASSPRRAGAYEQYF
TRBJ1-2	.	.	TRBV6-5	TGTGCCAGCAGTTGGGCTGAGGGGGACTATGGCTACACCTTC	CASSWAEGDYGYTF
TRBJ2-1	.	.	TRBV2	TGTGCCAGCAGTGACCACCGGGACTTGGAGTTCTTC	CASSDHRDLEFF
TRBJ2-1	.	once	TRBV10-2	TGCGCCAGCAGTGAGGGACAGAAGTACAATGAGCAGTTCTTC	CASSEGQKYNEQFF
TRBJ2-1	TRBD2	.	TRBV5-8	TGTGCCAGCATCCCCTTGACCGGGACTAGCGGGGTCAATGAGCAGTTCTTC	CASIPLTGTSGVNEQFF
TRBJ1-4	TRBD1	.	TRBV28	TGTGCCAGCAGATTAGGGACAGGGGGCCTAGGTTATGAAAAACTGTTTTTT	CASRLGTGGLGYEKLFF
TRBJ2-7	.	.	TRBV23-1	TGCGCCAGCAGACCGACCAGCGGATCCTACGAGCAGTACTTC	CASRPTSGSYEQYF
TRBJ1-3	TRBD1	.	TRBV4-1	TGCGCCAGCAGCCAAGACAGTTCGGAAGGGGGCGGCAGGGGCACCATATATTTT	CASSQDSSEGGGRGTIYF
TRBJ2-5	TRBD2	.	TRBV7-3	TGTGCCAGCAGCCTCAACCTAGCGGGAGTAGAGACCCAGTACTTC	CASSLNLAGVETQYF
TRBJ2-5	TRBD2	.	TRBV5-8	TGTGCCAGCAGCCCTGGACCCGGGAGGGAAGGAGAGACCCAGTACTTC	CASSPGPGREGETQYF
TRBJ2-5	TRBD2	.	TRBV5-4	TGTGCCAGCAGCTTGGAAGCGGGAGGAGGGGAGACCCAGTACTTC	CASSLEAGGGETQYF
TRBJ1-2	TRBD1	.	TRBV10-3	TGTGCCATCAGTGGACAGGGGGTTACGTATGGCTACACCTTC	CAISGQGVTYGYTF